This entry is about one T cell receptor (beta chain). The data derive from a study of blood T cell repertoires in COVID-19. Across the study: Researchers got acute and convalescent COVID-19 samples from the United States, Italy and Spain. PBMCs, B-cell-depleted T cells, or T cells were the source of the cDNA or gDNA that made up the material.

Source study methods: Estimation of nucleated cell counts was performed using reference gene primer amplification. Assay used: immunoSEQ multiplex PCR; TCRdb lists only in-frame clones, some missing. V and J calls and clone size are those listed in that table; D and trimming were worked out from the DNA. The table records about 130,000 clones, 80% of them present only once. Germline assignment: CDR1 SQVTM and CDR2 ANQGSEA. This CDR3 is 14 amino acids long. V was pared by 6 bases and J by 5 bases, with 9 bases of the junction left unmatched. The source material was peripheral blood. This TCR was sampled from a man in his 70s with acute or convalescent COVID-19. The chain couples TRBV29-1 to TRBJ1-4; 7 nucleotides line up with TRBD1. The CDR3 is CSVSYRGTNEKLFF. In DNA, the CDR3 is TGCAGCGTGAGTTACAGGGGAACAAATGAAAAACTGTTTTTT. Filled out from reference TRBV29-1 and TRBJ1-4, the complete variable domain reads SAVISQKPSRDICQRGTSLTIQCQVDSQVTMMFWYRQQPGQSLTLIATANQGSEATYESGFVIDKFPISRPNLTFSTLTVSNMSPEDSSIYLCSVSYRGTNEKLFFGSGTQLSVL.